These T cell receptor beta chains were read from a single sample in a study of siplizumab effects on memory and regulatory T cells. The method was immunoSEQ multiplex PCR; TCRdb's version includes in-frame clones alone and lacks a portion of them. The table includes some 40,000 clones, more than 70% detected once. The sample comprised naive CD4+ T cells sorted from blood. The receptor source for this set is a human donor in good health. CDR3s include the opening cysteine and the closing phenylalanine or tryptophan. A D gene is named only where the DNA matches it firmly.

TRBJ2-1 | TRBD1 | TRBV18 | CASSPGQGKNEQFF | TGTGCCAGCTCACCCGGACAGGGGAAGAATGAGCAGTTCTTC
TRBJ2-7 | NA | TRBV6-6 | CASSYRGYEQYF | TGTGCCAGCAGTTACAGGGGTTACGAGCAGTACTTC
TRBJ2-1 | TRBD2 | TRBV5-1 | CASRTGLAGAYNEQFF | TGCGCCAGCAGAACCGGACTAGCGGGAGCCTACAATGAGCAGTTCTTC
TRBJ2-3 | NA | TRBV5-1 | CASSFRTITDTQYF | TGCGCCAGCAGCTTTAGAACGATCACAGATACGCAGTATTTT
TRBJ2-5 | NA | TRBV27 | CASGRHGGQETQYF | TGTGCCAGCGGGCGCCACGGAGGGCAAGAGACCCAGTACTTC
TRBJ2-3 | NA | TRBV5-1 | CASSLLVADQGTQYF | TGCGCCAGCAGCTTGTTGGTAGCCGATCAGGGTACGCAGTATTTT
TRBJ1-6 | TRBD1 | TRBV5-1 | CASSSDRGRSPLHF | TGCGCCAGCAGCTCCGACAGGGGGCGTTCACCCCTCCACTTT
TRBJ1-4 | NA | TRBV5-1 | CASSTGQNEKLFF | TGCGCCAGCAGCACAGGACAGAATGAAAAACTGTTTTTT
TRBJ2-5 | NA | TRBV9 | CASSGLRDGRGLETQYF | TGTGCCAGTTCGGGGCTGAGGGACGGGAGAGGGTTAGAGACCCAGTACTTC
TRBJ1-1 | NA | TRBV5-4 | CASSRSTNTEAFF | TGTGCCAGCAGCCGCAGTACCAACACTGAAGCTTTCTTT
TRBJ2-6 | NA | TRBV19 | CASSIDLPYSAPGANVLTF | TGTGCCAGTAGTATAGATCTCCCTTATAGTGCTCCGGGGGCCAACGTCCTGACTTTC